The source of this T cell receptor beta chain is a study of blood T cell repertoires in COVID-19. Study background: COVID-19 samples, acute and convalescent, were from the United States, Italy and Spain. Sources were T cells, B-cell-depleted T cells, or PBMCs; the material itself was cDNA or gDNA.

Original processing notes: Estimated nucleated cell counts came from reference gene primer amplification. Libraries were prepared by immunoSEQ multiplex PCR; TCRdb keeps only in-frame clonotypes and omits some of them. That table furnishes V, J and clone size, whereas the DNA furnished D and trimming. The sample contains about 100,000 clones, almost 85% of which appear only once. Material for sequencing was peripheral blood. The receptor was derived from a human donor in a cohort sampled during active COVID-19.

The CDR3 loop reads CASSLDVTSRTQYF. The CDR3 nucleotides read TGTGCCAGCAGTTTAGATGTCACTTCACGGACGCAGTATTTT. The V and J genes are TRBV28 and TRBJ2-3; D gene unclear. Trimming shortened V by 2 bases and J by 9 bases, and 15 bases separated the two germline ends. Germline CDR1 is MDHEN and CDR2 is SYDVKM. CDR3 length: 14 amino acids.